This TCR beta chain came from a study of blood T cell repertoires in COVID-19. Background on the study: In each case, the material was cDNA or gDNA derived from T cells, B-cell-depleted T cells, or PBMCs.

This clone was recorded at least ten times. Original analysis: Amplifying reference gene primers gave estimates of nucleated cell counts. Data came from immunoSEQ multiplex PCR; TCRdb stores just in-frame clones and leaves some out. The V and J calls and clone size are taken from that table; D and trimming were inferred from the DNA. The sample holds 55,000 to 75,000 clones; less than 85% are singletons and the top ten take more than 20%. This clonotype originated in a man between 60 and 75 years old with acute or convalescent COVID-19. Input material: peripheral blood.

The CDR3 loop reads CASENREMNTEAFF. The CDR3 DNA reads as TGTGCCAGCGAAAACAGGGAGATGAACACTGAAGCTTTCTTT. The chain combines TRBV2 with TRBJ1-1; tentatively, D is TRBD1 (6 bases). Germline loops: CDR1 SNHLY, CDR2 FYNNEI. The CDR3 is 14 residues long. With 8 bases removed from V and 0 bases from J, the gap between germline ends came to 13 bases.